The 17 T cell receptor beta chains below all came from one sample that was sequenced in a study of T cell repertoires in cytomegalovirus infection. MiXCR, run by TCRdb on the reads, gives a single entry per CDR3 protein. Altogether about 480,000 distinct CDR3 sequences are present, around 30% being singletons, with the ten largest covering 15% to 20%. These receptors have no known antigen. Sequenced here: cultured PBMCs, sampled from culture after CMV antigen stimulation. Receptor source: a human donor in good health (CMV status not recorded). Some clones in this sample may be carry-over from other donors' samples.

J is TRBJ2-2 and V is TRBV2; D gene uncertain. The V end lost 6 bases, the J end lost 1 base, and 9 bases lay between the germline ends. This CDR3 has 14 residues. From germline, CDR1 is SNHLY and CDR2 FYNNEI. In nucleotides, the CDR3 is TGTGCCAGCAGGCAGATCAGGAACACCGGGGAGCTGTTTTTT. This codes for CASRQIRNTGELFF.

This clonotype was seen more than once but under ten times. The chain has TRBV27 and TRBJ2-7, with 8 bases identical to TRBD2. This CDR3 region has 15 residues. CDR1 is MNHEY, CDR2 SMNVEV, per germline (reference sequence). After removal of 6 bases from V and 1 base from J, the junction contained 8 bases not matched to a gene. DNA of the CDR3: TGTGCCAGCAGGGGACTAGTTAGTCGGTCCTACGAGCAGTACTTC. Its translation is CASRGLVSRSYEQYF.

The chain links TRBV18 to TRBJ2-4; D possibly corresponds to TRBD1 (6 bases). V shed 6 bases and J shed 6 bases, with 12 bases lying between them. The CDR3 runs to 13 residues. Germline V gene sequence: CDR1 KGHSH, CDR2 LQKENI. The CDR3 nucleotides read TGTGCCAGCTCGACAGGCGACAGAAACATTCAGTACTTC. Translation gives CASSTGDRNIQYF.

CDR3 sequence: CASGPCPDLGHEQFF. CDR3 bases: TGTGCTAGTGGTCCTTGTCCCGATTTGGGGCATGAGCAGTTCTTC. This chain joins TRBV12-5 and TRBJ2-1; D perhaps matches TRBD1 (5 bases). Germline V gene data show CDR1 as LGHNT and CDR2 as FRNRAP. V lost 5 bases, J lost 8 bases, and 19 bases lay in between. This CDR3 has 15 amino acids.

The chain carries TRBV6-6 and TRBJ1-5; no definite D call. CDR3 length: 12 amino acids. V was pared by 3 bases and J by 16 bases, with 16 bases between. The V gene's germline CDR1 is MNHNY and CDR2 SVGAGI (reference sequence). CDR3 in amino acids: CASSYVRQPSHF. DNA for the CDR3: TGTGCCAGCAGTTATGTCCGGCAGCCTTCTCATTTT.

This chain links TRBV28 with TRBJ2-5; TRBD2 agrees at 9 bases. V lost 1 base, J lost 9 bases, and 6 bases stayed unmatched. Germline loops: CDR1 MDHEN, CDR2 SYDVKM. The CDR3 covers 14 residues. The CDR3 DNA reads TGTGCCAGCAGTTTATATAGCGGGAGTTCGTCCCAGTACTTC. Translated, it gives CASSLYSGSSSQYF.

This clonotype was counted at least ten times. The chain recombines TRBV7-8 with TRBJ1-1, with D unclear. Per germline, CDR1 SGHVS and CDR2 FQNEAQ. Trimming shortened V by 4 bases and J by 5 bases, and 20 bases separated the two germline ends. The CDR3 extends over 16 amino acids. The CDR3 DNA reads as TGTGCCAGCAGCTCCCCTCTTTCGAGGGATGTAACTGAAGCTTTCTTT. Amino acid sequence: CASSSPLSRDVTEAFF.

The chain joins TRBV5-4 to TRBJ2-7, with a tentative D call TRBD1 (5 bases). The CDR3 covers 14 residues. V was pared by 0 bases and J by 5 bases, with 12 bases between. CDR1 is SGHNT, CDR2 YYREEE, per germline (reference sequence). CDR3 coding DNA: TGTGCCAGCAGCTTGGCACCAGGGCCCAACGAGCAGTACGTC. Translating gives CASSLAPGPNEQYV.

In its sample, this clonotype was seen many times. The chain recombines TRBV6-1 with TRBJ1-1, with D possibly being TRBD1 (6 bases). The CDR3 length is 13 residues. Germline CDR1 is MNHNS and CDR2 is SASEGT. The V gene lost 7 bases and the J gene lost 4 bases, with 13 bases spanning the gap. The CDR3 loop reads CASKSTGSTEAFF. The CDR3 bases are TGTGCCAGCAAATCGACAGGTTCCACTGAAGCTTTCTTT.

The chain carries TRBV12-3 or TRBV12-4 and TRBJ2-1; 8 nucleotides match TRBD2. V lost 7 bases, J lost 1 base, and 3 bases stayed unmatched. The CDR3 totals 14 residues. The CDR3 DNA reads TGTGCCAGCAAAGGACTAGCTTCCTACAATGAGCAGTTCTTC. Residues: CASKGLASYNEQFF.

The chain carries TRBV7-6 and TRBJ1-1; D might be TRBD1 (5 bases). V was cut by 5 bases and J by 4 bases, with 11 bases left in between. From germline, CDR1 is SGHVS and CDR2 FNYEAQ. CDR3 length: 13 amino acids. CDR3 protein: CASSPMGGTEAFF. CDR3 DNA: TGTGCCAGCAGCCCGATGGGGGGCACTGAAGCTTTCTTT.

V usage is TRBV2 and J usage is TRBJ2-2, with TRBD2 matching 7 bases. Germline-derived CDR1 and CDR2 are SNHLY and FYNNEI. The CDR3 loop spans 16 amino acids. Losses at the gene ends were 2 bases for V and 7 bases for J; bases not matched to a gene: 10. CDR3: CASSETSASLGGELFF. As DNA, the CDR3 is TGTGCCAGCAGTGAAACTAGCGCTTCGCTGGGCGGGGAGCTGTTTTTT.

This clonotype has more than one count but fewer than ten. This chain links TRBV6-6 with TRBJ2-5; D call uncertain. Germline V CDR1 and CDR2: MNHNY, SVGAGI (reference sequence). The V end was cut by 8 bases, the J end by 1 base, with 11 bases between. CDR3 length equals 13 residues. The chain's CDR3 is CASERRSQETQYF. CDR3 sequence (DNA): TGTGCCAGCGAAAGGCGGTCCCAAGAGACCCAGTACTTC.

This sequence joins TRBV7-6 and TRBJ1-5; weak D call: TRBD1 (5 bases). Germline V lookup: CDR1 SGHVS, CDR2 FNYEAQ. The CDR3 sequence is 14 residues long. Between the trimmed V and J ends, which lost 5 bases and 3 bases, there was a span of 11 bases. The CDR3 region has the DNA TGTGCCAGCAGCGGGCAGGGTTACAATCAGCCCCAGCATTTT. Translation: CASSGQGYNQPQHF.

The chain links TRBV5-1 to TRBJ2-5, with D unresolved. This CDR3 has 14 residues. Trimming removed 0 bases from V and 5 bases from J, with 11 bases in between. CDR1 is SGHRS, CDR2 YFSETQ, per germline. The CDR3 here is CASSLVAMGETQYF. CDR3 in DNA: TGCGCCAGCAGCTTGGTAGCCATGGGGGAGACCCAGTACTTC.

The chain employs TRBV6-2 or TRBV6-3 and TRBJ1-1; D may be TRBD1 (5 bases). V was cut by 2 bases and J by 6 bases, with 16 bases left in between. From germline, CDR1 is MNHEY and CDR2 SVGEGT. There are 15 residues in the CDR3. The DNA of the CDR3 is TGTGCCAGCAGTTACATCCAACGGAGGGGCTCTGAAGCTTTCTTT. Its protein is CASSYIQRRGSEAFF.

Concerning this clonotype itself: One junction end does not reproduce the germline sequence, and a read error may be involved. The CDR3 here is CASSLDSTLEAFF. DNA for the CDR3: TGTGCCAGCAGCCTAGACAGTACCCTTGAAGCTTTCTTT. V gene TRBV11-2 combines with J gene TRBJ1-1; D perhaps matches TRBD1 (5 bases). This CDR3 comprises 13 residues. Germline CDR1 reads SGHAT; CDR2 reads FQNNGV.